The 21 T cell receptor beta chains in this list originate from one sample, sequenced in a study of blood T cell repertoires in COVID-19. Assay used: immunoSEQ multiplex PCR; TCRdb lists only in-frame clones, some missing. The table lists around 300,000 clones, 85% to 90% of them singletons. The sequenced sample was peripheral blood. The receptor set was obtained from a woman aged 50 to 60 with active or convalescent COVID-19.

V usage is TRBV24-1 and J usage is TRBJ2-3; D perhaps matches TRBD2 (7 bases). V was cut by 1 base and J by 3 bases, with 16 bases left in between. The germline CDR1 and CDR2 sequences are KGHDR and SFDVKD. This CDR3 region has 17 residues. The CDR3 sequence: CATSDFKQGGRTDTQYF. CDR3 sequence (DNA): TGTGCCACCAGTGATTTTAAACAGGGAGGGAGGACAGATACGCAGTATTTT.

This clone was observed once. The chain recombines TRBV28 with TRBJ2-5; 11 bases align to TRBD1. This CDR3 is built from 15 residues. V trimming: 5 bases; J trimming: 3 bases; junction bases outside the gene matches: 5. The germline V gene has CDR1 MDHEN and CDR2 SYDVKM. The CDR3 bases are TGTGCCAGCAGTCCCGGGACAGGGGGAAAAGAGACCCAGTACTTC. It codes for CASSPGTGGKETQYF.

The chain couples TRBV9 to TRBJ1-3; TRBD1 aligns across 10 bases. The V and J ends lost 0 bases and 5 bases, in that order; junction bases with no gene match: 5. The CDR3 consists of 16 residues. The germline V gene has CDR1 SGDLS and CDR2 YYNGEE. The CDR3 spells CASSVATGGLRNTIYF. For the CDR3, the DNA is TGTGCCAGCAGCGTAGCGACAGGGGGCCTTAGAAACACCATATATTTT.

This clone was seen only once. This chain uses TRBV7-6 with TRBJ2-7; 9 nucleotides match TRBD1. The V gene's germline CDR1 is SGHVS and CDR2 FNYEAQ. Losses at the gene ends were 5 bases for V and 4 bases for J; bases not matched to a gene: 6. CDR3 length: 14 residues. CDR3 DNA sequence: TGTGCCAGCAGCGCCGTACAGGGGGCATACGAGCAGTACTTC. Translation gives CASSAVQGAYEQYF.

The chain joins TRBV5-4 to TRBJ2-1, with 9 bases fitting TRBD2. Trimming took 0 bases from V and 7 from J; bases not matched to a gene: 8. The CDR3 loop spans 16 amino acids. The germline V gene encodes CDR1 SGHNT and CDR2 YYREEE (reference sequence). Here the CDR3 reads CASSLDPGTSMNEQFF. The CDR3 bases are TGTGCCAGCAGCTTGGACCCCGGGACTAGCATGAATGAGCAGTTCTTC. The whole variable domain, filled in from reference TRBV5-4 and TRBJ2-1, reads ETGVTQSPTHLIKTRGQQVTLRCSSQSGHNTVSWYQQALGQGPQFIFQYYREEENGRGNFPPRFSGLQFPNYSSELNVNALELDDSALYLCASSLDPGTSMNEQFFGPGTRLTVL.

This clone was found a few times. The chain uses TRBV2 and TRBJ2-7; TRBD1 matches 8 bases. CDR3 length: 14 residues. Germline V gene data show CDR1 as SNHLY and CDR2 as FYNNEI. With V trimmed by 7 bases and J by 5 bases, 10 bases remained unmatched. CDR3 loop: CASTMDRAINEQYF. The CDR3 DNA reads TGTGCCAGCACTATGGACAGGGCTATTAACGAGCAGTACTTC.

J is TRBJ1-5 and V is TRBV12-3 or TRBV12-4; no clear D. V lost 4 bases to trimming and J lost 6 bases, with 10 bases between them. This CDR3 is 13 amino acids long. In nucleotides, the CDR3 is TGTGCCAGCAGTTCGGACTTCCCTCAGCCCCAGCATTTT. This codes for CASSSDFPQPQHF.

The chain has TRBV7-2 and TRBJ1-5; TRBD1 aligns across 10 bases. V trimming: 3 bases; J trimming: 3 bases; junction bases outside the gene matches: 5. CDR1 is SGHTA, CDR2 FQGNSA, per germline. There are 16 residues in the CDR3. The CDR3: CASSLQGTGANQPQHF. Written as DNA, the CDR3 is TGTGCCAGCAGCTTGCAGGGGACAGGGGCCAATCAGCCCCAGCATTTT.

V is TRBV6-4 and J is TRBJ2-1; D remains ambiguous. The CDR3 covers 13 residues. Germline lookup yields CDR1 MRHNA and CDR2 SNTAGT. V dropped 5 bases and J dropped 8 bases, with 13 bases sitting between them. The CDR3 DNA is TGTGCCAGCAGTCAAGCAGGCTGGCATGAGCAGTTCTTC. Residues: CASSQAGWHEQFF.

The chain is built from TRBV29-1 and TRBJ1-1; maybe TRBD1 (5 bases). V shed 7 bases and J shed 1 base, with 19 bases lying between them. CDR1 and CDR2 from the germline V gene are SQVTM and ANQGSEA. The CDR3 sequence is 15 residues long. The CDR3, as DNA: TGCAGCGGGGTTGTGGGCACAGGACGGAACACTGAAGCTTTCTTT. Translation gives CSGVVGTGRNTEAFF.

The chain combines TRBV4-2 with TRBJ2-7, with TRBD2 matching over 8 bases. Germline V gene data show CDR1 as LGHNA and CDR2 as YNFKEQ. This CDR3 has 15 amino acids. The junction had 4 bases not matched to a gene; V was cut back by 0 bases and J by 3 bases. CDR3 protein: CASSQDGSGSYEQYF. The CDR3 DNA reads as TGTGCCAGCAGCCAAGATGGGAGCGGGAGCTACGAGCAGTACTTC.

This clone was counted a single time. V usage is TRBV7-2 and J usage is TRBJ2-3; D is perhaps TRBD1 (6 bases). This CDR3 is built from 15 residues. V was shortened by 3 bases and J by 2 bases, with 12 bases between the two germline ends. Germline V gene data show CDR1 as SGHTA and CDR2 as FQGNSA. The chain's CDR3 is CASSLVGAYTDTQYF. CDR3 bases: TGTGCCAGCAGCTTGGTGGGGGCCTACACAGATACGCAGTATTTT.

This clone was recorded only once. The V and J genes are TRBV27 and TRBJ2-7, with D possibly being TRBD2 (7 bases). This CDR3 is 16 amino acids long. Germline V gene lookup returns CDR1 MNHEY and CDR2 SMNVEV (reference sequence). The V end was cut by 8 bases, the J end by 3 bases, with 23 bases between. The CDR3 protein is CASGGQTSREIYEQYF. DNA of the CDR3: TGTGCCAGCGGGGGCCAGACTAGCCGAGAAATCTACGAGCAGTACTTC.

J is TRBJ1-2 and V is TRBV18; D perhaps matches TRBD1 (5 bases). The CDR3 has 14 amino acids. The germline V and J ends were trimmed by 3 bases and 7 bases, with 15 bases remaining between them. Germline CDR1 KGHSH, CDR2 LQKENI. CDR3 sequence (DNA): TGTGCCAGCTCACCGGATGAAGGGGTGAGTGGCTACACCTTC. It yields the protein CASSPDEGVSGYTF.

This clone has a count of ten or more. The V and J genes are TRBV30 and TRBJ1-1; no clear D gene. The CDR3 is 13 amino acids. The V end was cut by 3 bases, the J end by 3 bases, with 11 bases between. CDR1 and CDR2 (germline): GTSNPN, SVGIG (reference sequence). The CDR3 coding sequence is TGTGCCTGGAGGGTGTGGCGGTACACTGAAGCTTTCTTT. As protein: CAWRVWRYTEAFF.

This chain links TRBV2 with TRBJ2-3; D unclear. Germline CDR1 is SNHLY and CDR2 is FYNNEI. V shed 3 bases and J shed 2 bases, with 15 bases lying between them. The CDR3 covers 16 residues. For the CDR3, the DNA is TGTGCCAGCAGTGAGGGCCGATCGCAGGTCACAGATACGCAGTATTTT. Amino acids: CASSEGRSQVTDTQYF. The full variable domain, its missing parts supplied by reference TRBV2 and TRBJ2-3, is EPEVTQTPSHQVTQMGQEVILRCVPISNHLYFYWYRQILGQKVEFLVSFYNNEISEKSEIFDDQFSVERPDGSNFTLKIRSTKLEDSAMYFCASSEGRSQVTDTQYFGPGTRLTVL.

V gene TRBV28 combines with J gene TRBJ2-4, with 11 bases that match TRBD2. The CDR3 covers 16 residues. Germline loops: CDR1 MDHEN, CDR2 SYDVKM. The V segment lost 5 bases and the J segment 4 bases; nucleotides outside the gene matches: 7. The CDR3, as DNA: TGTGCCAGCAGTCTAAGGGGACTAGCGGCGAAAAACATTCAGTACTTC. Protein: CASSLRGLAAKNIQYF.

This chain connects TRBV15 to TRBJ1-3, with a possible D match to TRBD1 (5 bases). Germline V gives CDR1 LNHNV, CDR2 YYDKDF (reference sequence). This CDR3 is 17 amino acids long. Trimming stripped 0 bases from V and 0 bases from J, with 12 bases between. CDR3 coding DNA: TGTGCCACCAGCAGAGATCTGGGGGGGATCTCTGGAAACACCATATATTTT. This sequence encodes CATSRDLGGISGNTIYF. The entire variable domain, with the rest obtained from reference TRBV15 and TRBJ1-3, is as follows: DAMVIQNPRYQVTQFGKPVTLSCSQTLNHNVMYWYQQKSSQAPKLLFHYYDKDFNNEADTPDNFQSRRPNTSFCFLDIRSPGLGDTAMYLCATSRDLGGISGNTIYFGEGSWLTVV.

V and J are TRBV5-4 and TRBJ1-4; D perhaps matches TRBD1 (5 bases). Per the germline V gene, CDR1 is SGHNT and CDR2 is YYREEE (reference sequence). The V end lost 4 bases, the J end lost 10 bases, and 23 bases lay between the germline ends. There are 16 residues in the CDR3. This CDR3 reads CASSLQGGQGRAKLFF. CDR3 bases: TGTGCCAGCAGCCTTCAGGGAGGGCAGGGTCGGGCAAAACTGTTTTTT.

This clone appeared once. V and J are TRBV6-5 and TRBJ2-7, with 9 bases aligning to TRBD1. This CDR3 has 14 residues. V dropped 6 bases and J dropped 6; count of bases not matched to a gene: 9. Per germline, CDR1 MNHEY and CDR2 SVGAGI. This CDR3 reads CASSRDRANSEQYF. CDR3 nucleotides: TGTGCCAGCAGCCGGGACAGGGCCAATAGCGAGCAGTACTTC.

This chain links TRBV2 with TRBJ2-1; 9 bases fit TRBD2. CDR1 is SNHLY, CDR2 FYNNEI, per germline. The CDR3 length is 15 residues. Unmatched junction bases numbered 3, after V lost 6 bases and J lost 0 bases. CDR3 in DNA: TGTGCCAGCAGAACTAGCGGGCCCTCCTACAATGAGCAGTTCTTC. It codes for CASRTSGPSYNEQFF.